What follows are 9 T cell receptor beta chains derived from one specimen sequenced in a study of cytomegalovirus exposure and HLA in healthy donors. The PCR ran on 60 Vbeta and 13 Jbeta primers. The table came from immunoSEQ multiplex PCR; TCRdb's copy has only in-frame clones and leaves some out. The sample contains tens of thousands of clones, less than 75% of which appear only once. Sequenced input: PBMCs. These receptors were collected from a man under 40 in good health and CMV-seronegative.

This clone was seen a handful of times. The chain has TRBV5-4 and TRBJ1-1; D unresolved. Germline values: CDR1 SGHNT, CDR2 YYREEE (reference sequence). Trimming shortened V by 4 bases and J by 0 bases, and 13 bases separated the two germline ends. The CDR3 is 15 residues long. This CDR3 reads CASSPRVQLNTEAFF. CDR3 nucleotides: TGTGCCAGCAGCCCACGTGTACAATTGAACACTGAAGCTTTCTTT.

Note on this clone: An end of the junction does not agree with germline; a read error may underlie this. The V and J genes are TRBV7-9 and TRBJ2-3, with D maybe TRBD2 (5 bases). Germline V CDR1 and CDR2: SEHNR, FQNEAQ (reference sequence). This CDR3 has 15 amino acids. The CDR3 loop is CSSSFDGVYTDTQYF. The DNA for the CDR3 is TGTTCCAGCAGCTTTGACGGGGTATACACAGATACGCAGTATTTT. The complete variable domain, with remaining parts taken from reference TRBV7-9 and TRBJ2-3, reads DTGVSQNPRHKITKRGQNVTFRCDPISEHNRLYWYRQTLGQGPEFLTYFQNEAQLEKSRLLSDRFSAERPKGSFSTLEIQRTEQGDSAMYLCSSSFDGVYTDTQYFGPGTRLTVL.

This chain uses TRBV27 with TRBJ2-7, with D maybe TRBD2 (5 bases). The CDR3 is 13 residues long. Germline CDR1 reads MNHEY; CDR2 reads SMNVEV (reference sequence). V was trimmed by 7 bases and J by 0 bases, leaving 10 bases between them. In DNA, the CDR3 is TGTGCCAGCACCCACCGGGACTCCTACGAGCAGTACTTC. Protein sequence: CASTHRDSYEQYF.

V is TRBV6-1 and J is TRBJ2-7; 7 bases fit TRBD2. Germline V gene lookup returns CDR1 MNHNS and CDR2 SASEGT. This CDR3 spans 15 amino acids. J gave up 3 bases and V 3 bases, and 8 bases lay outside the gene matches. In nucleotides, the CDR3 is TGTGCCAGCAGTGAGAGTGGGGGGGATTACTACGAGCAGTACTTC. Protein sequence: CASSESGGDYYEQYF.

CDR3 amino acids: CASSPLIAGAETQYF. CDR3 bases: TGTGCCAGCAGCCCCTTGATAGCGGGAGCAGAGACCCAGTACTTC. The chain links TRBV5-5 to TRBJ2-5; 9 nucleotides match TRBD2. Germline V gene lookup returns CDR1 SGHKS and CDR2 YYEKEE (reference sequence). The CDR3 is made up of 15 amino acids. V lost 4 bases to trimming and J lost 4 bases; unmatched junction nucleotides: 8.

This chain uses TRBV28 with TRBJ2-7; tentative D call: TRBD2 (6 bases). In germline, CDR1 is MDHEN, CDR2 SYDVKM. The CDR3 spans 17 residues. Between the trimmed V and J ends, which lost 3 bases and 3 bases, there was a span of 21 bases. The CDR3, as DNA: TGTGCCAGCAGTTTCCCCCCAGAATCGGGACTCAACTACGAGCAGTACTTC. Translating it yields CASSFPPESGLNYEQYF. Using reference TRBV28 and TRBJ2-7 for the parts outside the CDR3, the full variable domain is DVKVTQSSRYLVKRTGEKVFLECVQDMDHENMFWYRQDPGLGLRLIYFSYDVKMKEKGDIPEGYSVSREKKERFSLILESASTNQTSMYLCASSFPPESGLNYEQYFGPGTRLTVT.

This chain uses TRBV5-5 with TRBJ1-2; D is uncertain. The CDR3 runs to 15 residues. Trimming left V 0 bases short and J 2 bases short, with 11 bases between. Germline V lookup: CDR1 SGHKS, CDR2 YYEKEE (reference sequence). Here the CDR3 reads CASSLASGINYGYTF. The CDR3 DNA reads as TGTGCCAGCAGCTTGGCTTCGGGGATCAACTATGGCTACACCTTC.

The sample holds a few counts of this clone. V and J are TRBV14 and TRBJ2-2; unclear D gene. The V gene's germline CDR1 is SGHDN and CDR2 FVKESK. V was pared by 5 bases and J by 6 bases, with 13 bases between. CDR3 length: 14 residues. The CDR3, as DNA: TGTGCCAGCAGCTACCGAGCCCTAGCCGGGGAGCTGTTTTTT. Encoded protein: CASSYRALAGELFF.

This chain joins TRBV7-9 and TRBJ2-3; 7 bases align to TRBD2. The CDR3 runs to 14 residues. Per the germline V gene, CDR1 is SEHNR and CDR2 is FQNEAQ (reference sequence). After removal of 2 bases from V and 1 base from J, the junction contained 0 bases not matched to a gene. The DNA for the CDR3 is TGTGCCAGCAGCTTAACTAGCGGCACAGATACGCAGTATTTT. This codes for CASSLTSGTDTQYF.